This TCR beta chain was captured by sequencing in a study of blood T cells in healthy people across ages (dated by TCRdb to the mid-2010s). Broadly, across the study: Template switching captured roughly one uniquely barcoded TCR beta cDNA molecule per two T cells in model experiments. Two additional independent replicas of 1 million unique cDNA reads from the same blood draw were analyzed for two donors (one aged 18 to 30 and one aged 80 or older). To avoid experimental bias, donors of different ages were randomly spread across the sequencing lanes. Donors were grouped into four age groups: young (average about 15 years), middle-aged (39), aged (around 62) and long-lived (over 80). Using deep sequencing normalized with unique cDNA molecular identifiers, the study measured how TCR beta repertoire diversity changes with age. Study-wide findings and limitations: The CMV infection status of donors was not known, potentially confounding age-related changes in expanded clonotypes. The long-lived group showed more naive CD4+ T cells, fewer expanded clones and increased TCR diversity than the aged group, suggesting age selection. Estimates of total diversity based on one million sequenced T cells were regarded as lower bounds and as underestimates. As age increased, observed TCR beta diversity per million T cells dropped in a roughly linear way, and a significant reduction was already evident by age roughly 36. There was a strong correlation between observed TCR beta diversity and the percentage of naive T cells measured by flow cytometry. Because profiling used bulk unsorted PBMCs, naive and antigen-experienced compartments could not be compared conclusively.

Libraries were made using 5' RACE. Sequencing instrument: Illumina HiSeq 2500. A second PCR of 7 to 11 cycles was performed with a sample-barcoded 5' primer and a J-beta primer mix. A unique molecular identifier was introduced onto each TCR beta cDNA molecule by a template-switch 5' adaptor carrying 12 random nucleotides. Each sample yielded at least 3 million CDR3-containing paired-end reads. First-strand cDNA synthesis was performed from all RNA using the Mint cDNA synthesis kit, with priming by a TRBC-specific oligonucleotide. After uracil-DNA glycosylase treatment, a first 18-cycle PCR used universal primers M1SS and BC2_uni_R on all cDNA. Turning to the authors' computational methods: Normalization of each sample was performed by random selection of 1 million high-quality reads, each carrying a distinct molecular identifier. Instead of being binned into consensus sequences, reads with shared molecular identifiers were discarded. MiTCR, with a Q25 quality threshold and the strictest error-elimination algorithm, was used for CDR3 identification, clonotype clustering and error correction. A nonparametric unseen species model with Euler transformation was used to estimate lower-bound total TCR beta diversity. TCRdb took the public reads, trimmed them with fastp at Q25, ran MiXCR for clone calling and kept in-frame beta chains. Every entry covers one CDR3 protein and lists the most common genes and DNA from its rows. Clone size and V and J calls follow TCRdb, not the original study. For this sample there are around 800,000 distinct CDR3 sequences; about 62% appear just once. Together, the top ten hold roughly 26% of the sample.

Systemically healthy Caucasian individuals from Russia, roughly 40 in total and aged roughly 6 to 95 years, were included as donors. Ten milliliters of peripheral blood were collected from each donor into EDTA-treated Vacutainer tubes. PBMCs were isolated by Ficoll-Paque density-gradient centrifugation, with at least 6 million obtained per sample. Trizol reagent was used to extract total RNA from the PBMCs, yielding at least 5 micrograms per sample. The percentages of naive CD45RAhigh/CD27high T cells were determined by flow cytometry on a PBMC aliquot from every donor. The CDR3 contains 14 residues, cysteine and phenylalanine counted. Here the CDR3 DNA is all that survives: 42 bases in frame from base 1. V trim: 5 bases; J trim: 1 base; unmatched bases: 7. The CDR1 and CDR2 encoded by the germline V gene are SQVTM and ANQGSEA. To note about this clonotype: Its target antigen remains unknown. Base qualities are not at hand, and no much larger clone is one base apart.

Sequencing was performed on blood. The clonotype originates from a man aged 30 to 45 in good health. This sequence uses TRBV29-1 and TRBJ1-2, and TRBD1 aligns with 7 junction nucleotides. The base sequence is TGCAGCGTTTACCGGGACAGAAATAACTATGGCTACACCTTC. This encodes CSVYRDRNNYGYTF.